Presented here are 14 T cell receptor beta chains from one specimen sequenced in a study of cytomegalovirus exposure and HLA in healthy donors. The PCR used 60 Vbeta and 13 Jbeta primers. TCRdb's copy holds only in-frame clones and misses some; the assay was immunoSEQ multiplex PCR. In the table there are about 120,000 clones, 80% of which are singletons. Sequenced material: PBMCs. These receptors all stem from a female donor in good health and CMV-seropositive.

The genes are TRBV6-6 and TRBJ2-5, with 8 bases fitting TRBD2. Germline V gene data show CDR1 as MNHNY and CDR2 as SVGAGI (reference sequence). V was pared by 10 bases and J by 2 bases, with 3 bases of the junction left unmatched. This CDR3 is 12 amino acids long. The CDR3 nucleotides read TGTGCCACCTTAGCGGGGCAAGAGACCCAGTACTTC. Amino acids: CATLAGQETQYF.

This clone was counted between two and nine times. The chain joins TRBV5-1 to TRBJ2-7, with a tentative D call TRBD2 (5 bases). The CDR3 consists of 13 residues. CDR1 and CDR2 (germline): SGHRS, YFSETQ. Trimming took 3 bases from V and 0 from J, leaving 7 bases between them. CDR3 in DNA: TGCGCCAGCAGCTCCGGGGACTCCTACGAGCAGTACTTC. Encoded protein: CASSSGDSYEQYF.

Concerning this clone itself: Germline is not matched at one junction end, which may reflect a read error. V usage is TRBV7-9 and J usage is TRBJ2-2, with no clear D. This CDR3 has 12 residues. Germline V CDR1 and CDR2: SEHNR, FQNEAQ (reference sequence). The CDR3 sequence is CSSSSQNGELFF. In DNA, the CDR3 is TGTTCCAGCAGCTCACAGAACGGGGAGCTGTTTTTT.

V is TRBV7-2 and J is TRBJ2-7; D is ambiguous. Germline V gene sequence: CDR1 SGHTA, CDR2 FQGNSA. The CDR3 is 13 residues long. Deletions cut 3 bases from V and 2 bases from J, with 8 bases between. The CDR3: CASSLSLAYEQYF. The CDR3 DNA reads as TGTGCCAGCAGCTTGAGTCTCGCCTACGAGCAGTACTTC.

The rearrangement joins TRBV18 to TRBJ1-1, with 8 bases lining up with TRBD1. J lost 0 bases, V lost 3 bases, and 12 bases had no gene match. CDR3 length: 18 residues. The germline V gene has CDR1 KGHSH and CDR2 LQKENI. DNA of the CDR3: TGTGCCAGCTCACCCATGGACAGGGTTCCCCTGATGAACACTGAAGCTTTCTTT. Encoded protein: CASSPMDRVPLMNTEAFF. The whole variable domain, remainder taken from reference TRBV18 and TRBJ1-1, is NAGVMQNPRHLVRRRGQEARLRCSPMKGHSHVYWYRQLPEEGLKFMVYLQKENIIDESGMPKERFSAEFPKEGPSILRIQQVVRGDSAAYFCASSPMDRVPLMNTEAFFGQGTRLTVV.

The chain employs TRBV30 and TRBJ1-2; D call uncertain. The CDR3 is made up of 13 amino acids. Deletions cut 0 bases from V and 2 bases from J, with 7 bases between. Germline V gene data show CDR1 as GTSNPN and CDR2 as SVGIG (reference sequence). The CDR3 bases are TGTGCCTGGAGTGTACAACCGAACTATGGCTACACCTTC. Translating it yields CAWSVQPNYGYTF.

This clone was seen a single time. CDR3 nucleotide sequence: TGTGCCACCAGCAGAGATCACTACGAAGAGACCCAGTACTTC. Amino acids: CATSRDHYEETQYF. This chain links TRBV15 with TRBJ2-5; D is unclear. Germline loops: CDR1 LNHNV, CDR2 YYDKDF (reference sequence). V was cut by 0 bases and J by 3 bases, with 8 bases left in between. The CDR3 extends over 14 amino acids.

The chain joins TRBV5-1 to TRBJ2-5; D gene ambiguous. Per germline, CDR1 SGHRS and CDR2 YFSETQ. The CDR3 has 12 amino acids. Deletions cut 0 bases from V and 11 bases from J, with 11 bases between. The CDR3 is CASSLDLGEQYF. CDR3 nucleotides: TGCGCCAGCAGCTTGGACTTAGGAGAGCAGTACTTC.

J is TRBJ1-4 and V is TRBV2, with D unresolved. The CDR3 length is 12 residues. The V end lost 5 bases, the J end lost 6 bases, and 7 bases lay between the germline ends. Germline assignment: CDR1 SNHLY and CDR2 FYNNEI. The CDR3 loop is CASSFTDEKLFF. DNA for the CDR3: TGTGCCAGCAGTTTTACGGATGAAAAACTGTTTTTT.

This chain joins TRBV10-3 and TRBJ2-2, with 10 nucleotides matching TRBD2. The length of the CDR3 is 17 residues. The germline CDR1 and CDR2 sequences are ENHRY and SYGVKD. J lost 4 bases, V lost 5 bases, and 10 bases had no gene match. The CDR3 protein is CAISFPEASGGTGELFF. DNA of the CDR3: TGTGCCATCAGTTTCCCAGAGGCTAGCGGGGGCACCGGGGAGCTGTTTTTT.

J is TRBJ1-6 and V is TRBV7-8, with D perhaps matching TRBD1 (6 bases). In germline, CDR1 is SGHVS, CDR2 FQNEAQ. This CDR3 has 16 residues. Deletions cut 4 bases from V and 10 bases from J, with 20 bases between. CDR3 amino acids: CASSWGATGGGSPLHF. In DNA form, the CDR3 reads TGTGCCAGCAGCTGGGGGGCTACGGGGGGAGGCTCACCCCTCCACTTT.

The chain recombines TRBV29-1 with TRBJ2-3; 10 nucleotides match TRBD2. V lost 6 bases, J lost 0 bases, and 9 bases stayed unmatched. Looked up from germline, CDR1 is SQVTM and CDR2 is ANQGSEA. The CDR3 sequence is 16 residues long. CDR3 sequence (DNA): TGCAGCGTGTGTTTAGCGGGGGGAGCTAGCACAGATACGCAGTATTTT. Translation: CSVCLAGGASTDTQYF.

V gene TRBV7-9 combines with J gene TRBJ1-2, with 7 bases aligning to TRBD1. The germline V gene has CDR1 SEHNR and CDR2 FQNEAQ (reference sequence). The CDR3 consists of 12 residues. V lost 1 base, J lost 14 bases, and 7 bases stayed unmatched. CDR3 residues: CASSLVSGTATF. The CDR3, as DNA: TGTGCCAGCAGCTTAGTCTCAGGGACAGCAACCTTC.

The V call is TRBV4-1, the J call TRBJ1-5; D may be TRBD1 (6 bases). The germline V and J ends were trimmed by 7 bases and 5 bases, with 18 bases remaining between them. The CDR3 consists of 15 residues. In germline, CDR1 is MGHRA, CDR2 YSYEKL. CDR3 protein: CASTPGWGGHQPQHF. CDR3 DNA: TGCGCCAGCACCCCCGGTTGGGGGGGCCATCAGCCCCAGCATTTT.